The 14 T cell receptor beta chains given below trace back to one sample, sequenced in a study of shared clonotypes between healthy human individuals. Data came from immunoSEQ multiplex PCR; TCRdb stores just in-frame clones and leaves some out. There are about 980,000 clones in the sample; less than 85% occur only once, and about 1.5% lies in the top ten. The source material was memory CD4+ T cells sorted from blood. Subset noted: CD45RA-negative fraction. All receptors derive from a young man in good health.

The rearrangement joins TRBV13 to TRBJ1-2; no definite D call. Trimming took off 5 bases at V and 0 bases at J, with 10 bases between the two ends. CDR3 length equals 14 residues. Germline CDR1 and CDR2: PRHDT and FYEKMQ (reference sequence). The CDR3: CASSGSRANYGYTF. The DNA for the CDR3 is TGTGCCAGCAGCGGGTCAAGGGCTAACTATGGCTACACCTTC.

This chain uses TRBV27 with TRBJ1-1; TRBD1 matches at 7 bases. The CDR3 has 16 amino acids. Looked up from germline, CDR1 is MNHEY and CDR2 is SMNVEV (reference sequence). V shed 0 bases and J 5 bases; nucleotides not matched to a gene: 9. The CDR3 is CASSLSLPGGGTEAFF. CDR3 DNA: TGTGCCAGCAGTTTATCGTTACCAGGGGGTGGGACTGAAGCTTTCTTT.

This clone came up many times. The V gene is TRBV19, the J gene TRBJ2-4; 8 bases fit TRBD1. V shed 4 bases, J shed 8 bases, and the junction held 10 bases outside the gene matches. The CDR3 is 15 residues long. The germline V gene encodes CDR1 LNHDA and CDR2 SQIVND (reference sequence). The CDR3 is CASSTPQGARDIQYF. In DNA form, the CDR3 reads TGTGCCAGTAGTACCCCCCAGGGGGCGCGAGACATTCAGTACTTC. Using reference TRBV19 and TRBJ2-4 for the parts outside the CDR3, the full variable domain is DGGITQSPKYLFRKEGQNVTLSCEQNLNHDAMYWYRQDPGQGLRLIYYSQIVNDFQKGDIAEGYSVSREKKESFPLTVTSAQKNPTAFYLCASSTPQGARDIQYFGAGTRLSVL.

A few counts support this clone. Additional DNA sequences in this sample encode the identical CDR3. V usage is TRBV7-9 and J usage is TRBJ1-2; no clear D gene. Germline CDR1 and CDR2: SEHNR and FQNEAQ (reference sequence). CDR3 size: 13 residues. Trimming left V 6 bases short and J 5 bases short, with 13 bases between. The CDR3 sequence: CASSLRGDYGYTF. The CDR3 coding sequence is TGTGCCAGCAGTTTGCGGGGTGATTATGGCTACACCTTC.

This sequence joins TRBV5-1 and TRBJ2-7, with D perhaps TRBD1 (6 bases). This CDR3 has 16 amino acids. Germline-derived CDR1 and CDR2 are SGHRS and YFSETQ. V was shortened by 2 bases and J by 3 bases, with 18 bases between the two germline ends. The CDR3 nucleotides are TGCGCCAGCAGCTTAGAGGCGCAGGGGTTAATCTACGAGCAGTACTTC. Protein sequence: CASSLEAQGLIYEQYF.

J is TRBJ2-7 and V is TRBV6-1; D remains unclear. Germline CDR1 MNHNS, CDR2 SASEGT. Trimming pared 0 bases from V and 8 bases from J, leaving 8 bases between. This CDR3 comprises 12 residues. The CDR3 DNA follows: TGTGCCAGCAGTGAAGCACCGGGCAAGCAGTACTTC. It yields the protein CASSEAPGKQYF.

Here the CDR3 DNA reads TGTGCCAGCAGCGTTAACCGACTAGCGGGAGCGGAGACCCAGTACTTC. Its protein is CASSVNRLAGAETQYF. The rearrangement joins TRBV11-2 to TRBJ2-5, with 12 positions matching TRBD2. The CDR3 spans 16 residues. The V and J ends lost 5 bases and 5 bases, in that order; junction bases with no gene match: 9. Germline values: CDR1 SGHAT, CDR2 FQNNGV.

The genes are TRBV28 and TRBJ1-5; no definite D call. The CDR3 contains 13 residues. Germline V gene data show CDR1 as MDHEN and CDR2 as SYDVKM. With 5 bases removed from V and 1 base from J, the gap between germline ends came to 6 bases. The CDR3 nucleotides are TGTGCCAGCAGTCCGGCAAGCAATCAGCCCCAGCATTTT. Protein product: CASSPASNQPQHF.

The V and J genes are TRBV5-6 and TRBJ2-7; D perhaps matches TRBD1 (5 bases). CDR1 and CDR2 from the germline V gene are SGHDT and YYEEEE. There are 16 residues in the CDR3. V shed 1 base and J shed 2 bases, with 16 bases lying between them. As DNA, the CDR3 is TGTGCCAGCAGCTTGAAGCTAGGGGTGGGAACCTACGAGCAGTACTTC. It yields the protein CASSLKLGVGTYEQYF.

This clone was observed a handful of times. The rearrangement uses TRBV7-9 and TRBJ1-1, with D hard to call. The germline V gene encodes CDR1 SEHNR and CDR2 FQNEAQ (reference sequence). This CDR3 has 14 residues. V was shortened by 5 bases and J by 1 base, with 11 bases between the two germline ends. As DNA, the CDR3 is TGTGCCAGCAGCCCCGATCTGGGGAACACTGAAGCTTTCTTT. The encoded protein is CASSPDLGNTEAFF.

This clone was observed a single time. CDR3 sequence (DNA): TGTGCCAGCAGCTTTCCTAGCAGAGAGACCCAGTACTTC. Protein sequence: CASSFPSRETQYF. The chain couples TRBV11-2 to TRBJ2-5, with a possible D match to TRBD2 (5 bases). V lost 3 bases and J 4 bases, leaving 9 bases between the germline ends. The CDR3 extends over 13 amino acids. The V gene's germline CDR1 is SGHAT and CDR2 FQNNGV. The whole variable domain, filled in from reference TRBV11-2 and TRBJ2-5, reads EAGVAQSPRYKIIEKRQSVAFWCNPISGHATLYWYQQILGQGPKLLIQFQNNGVVDDSQLPKDRFSAERLKGVDSTLKIQPAKLEDSAVYLCASSFPSRETQYFGPGTRLLVL.

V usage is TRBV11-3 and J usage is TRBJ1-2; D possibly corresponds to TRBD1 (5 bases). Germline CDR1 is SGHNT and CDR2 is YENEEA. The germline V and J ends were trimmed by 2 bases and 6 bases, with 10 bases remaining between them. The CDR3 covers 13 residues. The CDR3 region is CASSLRGIDGYTF. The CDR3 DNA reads TGTGCCAGCAGCTTACGGGGGATCGATGGCTACACCTTC.

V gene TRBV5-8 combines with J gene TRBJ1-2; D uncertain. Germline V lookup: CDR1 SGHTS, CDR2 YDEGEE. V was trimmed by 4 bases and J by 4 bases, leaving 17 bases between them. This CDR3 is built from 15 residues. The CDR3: CASSPRTTVSYGYTF. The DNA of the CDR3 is TGTGCCAGCAGCCCACGTACTACTGTGAGCTATGGCTACACCTTC.

Written as DNA, the CDR3 is TGTGCCAGCTCATACGGCGGCAATCAGCTTGGCTCACCCCTCCACTTT. Translating it yields CASSYGGNQLGSPLHF. This sequence joins TRBV18 and TRBJ1-6; no reliable D call. V lost 5 bases and J 10 bases, leaving 21 bases between the germline ends. Germline V gene data show CDR1 as KGHSH and CDR2 as LQKENI. The CDR3 is 16 residues long.